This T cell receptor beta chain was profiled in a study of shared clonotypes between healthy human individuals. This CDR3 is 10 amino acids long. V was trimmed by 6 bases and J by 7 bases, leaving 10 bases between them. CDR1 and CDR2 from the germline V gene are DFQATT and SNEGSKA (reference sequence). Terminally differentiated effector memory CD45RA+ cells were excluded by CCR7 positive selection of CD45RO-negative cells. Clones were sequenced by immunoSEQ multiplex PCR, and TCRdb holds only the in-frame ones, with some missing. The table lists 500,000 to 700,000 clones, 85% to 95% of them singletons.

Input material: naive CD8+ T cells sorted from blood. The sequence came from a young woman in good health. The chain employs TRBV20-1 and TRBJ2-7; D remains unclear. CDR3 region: CSAELGEQYF. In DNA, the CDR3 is TGCAGTGCCGAACTCGGGGAGCAGTACTTC.